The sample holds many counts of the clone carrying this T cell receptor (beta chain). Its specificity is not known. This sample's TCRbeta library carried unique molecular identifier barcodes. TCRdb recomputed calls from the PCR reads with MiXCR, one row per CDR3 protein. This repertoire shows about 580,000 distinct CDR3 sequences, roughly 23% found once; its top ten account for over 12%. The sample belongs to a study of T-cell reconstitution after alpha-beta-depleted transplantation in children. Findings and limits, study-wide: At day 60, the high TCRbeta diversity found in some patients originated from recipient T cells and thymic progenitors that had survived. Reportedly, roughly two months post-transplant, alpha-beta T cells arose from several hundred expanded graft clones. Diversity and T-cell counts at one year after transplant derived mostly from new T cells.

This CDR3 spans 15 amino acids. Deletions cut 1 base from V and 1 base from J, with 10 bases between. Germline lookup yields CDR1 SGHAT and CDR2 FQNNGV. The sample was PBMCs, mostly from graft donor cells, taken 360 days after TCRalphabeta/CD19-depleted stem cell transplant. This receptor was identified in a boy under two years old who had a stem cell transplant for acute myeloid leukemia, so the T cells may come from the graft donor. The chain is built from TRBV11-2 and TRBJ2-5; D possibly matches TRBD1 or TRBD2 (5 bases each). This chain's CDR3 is CASSLVGGSQETQYF. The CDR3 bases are TGTGCCAGCAGCTTAGTTGGGGGAAGCCAAGAGACCCAGTACTTC. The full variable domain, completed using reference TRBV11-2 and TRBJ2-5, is EAGVAQSPRYKIIEKRQSVAFWCNPISGHATLYWYQQILGQGPKLLIQFQNNGVVDDSQLPKDRFSAERLKGVDSTLKIQPAKLEDSAVYLCASSLVGGSQETQYFGPGTRLLVL.